This TCR beta chain was profiled in a study of T cell changes during pregnancy in multiple sclerosis (dated by TCRdb to about 2019). Turning to the overall study: The study looked at changes in the T cell repertoire across pregnancy in women with multiple sclerosis.

Library generation was performed with the immunoSEQ multiplex PCR assay. TCRdb limited this immuneACCESS table to in-frame rearrangements with V and J called. A share of clones is missing; checked studies link under half to unresolved V genes, and the rest is unexplained. The sample table records some 70,000 clones; 75% to 95% of these occur just once. The ten largest clones represent 5.3% of the sample. The germline V gene sets CDR1 to SGHVS and CDR2 to FQNEAQ. The CDR3 goes from the cysteine to the phenylalanine over 15 residues. Only the CDR3 region is kept as DNA, spanning 45 bases read in frame from base 1. Relative to germline, V is 2 bases shorter and J is 5 bases shorter, with 13 bases between their ends. Concerning this clone: The target of this receptor is not known. No much larger clonotype is one base removed from it; base qualities were not supplied.

The specimen comprised CD8+ T cells from peripheral blood mononuclear cells, sampled before pregnancy. The V and J segments used are TRBV7-8 and TRBJ2-1, and TRBD1 may be the D gene, going by 6 matching bases. The TCR was taken from a female donor with multiple sclerosis, enrolled in a pregnancy study. This receptor has the CDR3 CASSLIRTVDNEQFF. The sequenced DNA is TGTGCCAGCAGCTTAATTAGGACAGTGGACAATGAGCAGTTCTTC.